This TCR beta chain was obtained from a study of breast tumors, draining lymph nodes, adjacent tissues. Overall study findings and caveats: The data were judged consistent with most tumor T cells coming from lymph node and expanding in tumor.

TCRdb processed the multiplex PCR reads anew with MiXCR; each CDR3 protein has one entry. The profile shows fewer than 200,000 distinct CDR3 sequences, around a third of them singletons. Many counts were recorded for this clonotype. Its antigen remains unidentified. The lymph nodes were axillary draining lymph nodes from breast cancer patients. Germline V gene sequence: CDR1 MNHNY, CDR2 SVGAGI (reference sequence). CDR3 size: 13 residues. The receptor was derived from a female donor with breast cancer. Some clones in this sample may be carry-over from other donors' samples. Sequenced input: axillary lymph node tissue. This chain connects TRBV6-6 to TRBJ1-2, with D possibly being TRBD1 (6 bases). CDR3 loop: CAMAPGQNYGYTF. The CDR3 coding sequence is TGTGCGATGGCCCCCGGACAGAACTATGGCTACACCTTC.